Listed below are T cell receptor beta chains from one sample, sequenced in a study of blood T cell repertoires in COVID-19. Sequencing was performed with immunoSEQ multiplex PCR; in TCRdb, only in-frame clones are kept and a portion is missing. The sample yields about 14,000 clones, less than 95% seen once. The sequencing input was peripheral blood. The receptors derive from a human donor in a cohort sampled during active COVID-19. Both conserved end residues are part of each CDR3. The order of the fields is J gene, V gene, D gene, clone size, CDR3 protein, CDR3 DNA. The D gene is left open where the match is weak. A clone size is listed for some rows: how often the clone was seen (once, few, many), or a class if it is expanded.

j_gene: TRBJ2-6; v_gene: TRBV6-2/TRBV6-3; d_gene: NA; abundance: NA; CDR3aa: CASSYHSPSGANVLTF; CDR3nt: TGTGCCAGCAGTTACCACAGCCCCTCTGGGGCCAACGTCCTGACTTTC
j_gene: TRBJ2-5; v_gene: TRBV4-3; d_gene: NA; abundance: NA; CDR3aa: CASSSGSSGVAQYF; CDR3nt: TGCGCCAGCAGCAGCGGGTCGTCAGGAGTCGCCCAGTACTTC
j_gene: TRBJ1-1; v_gene: TRBV6-6; d_gene: NA; abundance: NA; CDR3aa: CASSLSRSTEAFF; CDR3nt: TGTGCCAGCAGTTTAAGCCGTAGTACTGAAGCTTTCTTT
j_gene: TRBJ1-3; v_gene: TRBV7-6; d_gene: NA; abundance: NA; CDR3aa: CASSFASLSSGNTIYF; CDR3nt: TGTGCCAGCAGCTTTGCCTCGTTGAGCTCTGGAAACACCATATATTTT
j_gene: TRBJ1-5; v_gene: TRBV9; d_gene: NA; abundance: NA; CDR3aa: CASSVGQDLNQPQHF; CDR3nt: TGTGCCAGCAGCGTAGGACAGGACCTCAATCAGCCCCAGCATTTT
j_gene: TRBJ2-2; v_gene: TRBV3-1/TRBV3-2; d_gene: NA; abundance: NA; CDR3aa: CASSQEGQHTGELFF; CDR3nt: TGTGCCAGCAGCCAAGAGGGACAACACACCGGGGAGCTGTTTTTT
j_gene: TRBJ1-2; v_gene: TRBV19; d_gene: TRBD1; abundance: once; CDR3aa: CASSIDAGQASGGYTF; CDR3nt: TGTGCCAGTAGTATAGACGCGGGACAGGCCTCCGGCGGCTACACCTTC
j_gene: TRBJ2-2; v_gene: TRBV10-3; d_gene: NA; abundance: once; CDR3aa: CAISESSSVTGELFF; CDR3nt: TGTGCCATCAGTGAGTCGTCTAGCGTCACCGGGGAGCTGTTTTTT
j_gene: TRBJ2-1; v_gene: TRBV19; d_gene: TRBD2; abundance: NA; CDR3aa: CASSIGGGPYNEQFF; CDR3nt: TGTGCCAGTAGTATAGGCGGGGGGCCTTACAATGAGCAGTTCTTC
j_gene: TRBJ2-7; v_gene: TRBV5-6; d_gene: NA; abundance: NA; CDR3aa: CASSLRVEGMKPREQYF; CDR3nt: TGTGCCAGCAGCTTGAGAGTTGAGGGTATGAAACCGCGCGAGCAGTACTTC
j_gene: TRBJ1-1; v_gene: TRBV19; d_gene: NA; abundance: NA; CDR3aa: CASYAAVSTEAFF; CDR3nt: TGTGCCAGTTACGCGGCAGTCAGCACTGAAGCTTTCTTT
j_gene: TRBJ2-3; v_gene: TRBV5-1; d_gene: NA; abundance: NA; CDR3aa: CASGTSGWASSTDTQYF; CDR3nt: TGCGCCAGCGGCACTTCGGGGTGGGCTTCTAGCACAGATACGCAGTATTTT
j_gene: TRBJ2-2; v_gene: TRBV3-1/TRBV3-2; d_gene: NA; abundance: NA; CDR3aa: CASSHGRDSRTGELFF; CDR3nt: TGTGCCAGCAGCCACGGGCGGGATTCGCGTACCGGGGAGCTGTTTTTT
j_gene: TRBJ2-2; v_gene: TRBV19; d_gene: TRBD1; abundance: NA; CDR3aa: CASSPRTGLTGELFF; CDR3nt: TGTGCCAGTAGTCCTCGGACAGGGTTGACCGGGGAGCTGTTTTTT
j_gene: TRBJ1-2; v_gene: TRBV12-3/TRBV12-4; d_gene: NA; abundance: NA; CDR3aa: CASSKNTNYGYTF; CDR3nt: TGTGCCAGCAGTAAAAACACGAACTATGGCTACACCTTC
j_gene: TRBJ2-7; v_gene: TRBV30; d_gene: NA; abundance: NA; CDR3aa: CAWSRGYEQYF; CDR3nt: TGTGCCTGGAGTCGCGGTTACGAGCAGTACTTC
j_gene: TRBJ2-1; v_gene: TRBV11-3; d_gene: TRBD1; abundance: NA; CDR3aa: CASSFNRGNEQFF; CDR3nt: TGTGCCAGCAGCTTTAACAGGGGCAATGAGCAGTTCTTC
j_gene: TRBJ2-3; v_gene: TRBV11-2; d_gene: TRBD2; abundance: NA; CDR3aa: CASSSGLAGGNTDTQYF; CDR3nt: TGTGCCAGCAGCTCAGGACTAGCGGGGGGAAACACAGATACGCAGTATTTT
j_gene: TRBJ2-7; v_gene: TRBV29-1; d_gene: TRBD1; abundance: NA; CDR3aa: CSVMTGQAVAFGEQYF; CDR3nt: TGCAGCGTCATGACCGGACAGGCCGTAGCATTTGGCGAGCAGTACTTC
j_gene: TRBJ1-3; v_gene: TRBV5-5; d_gene: NA; abundance: once; CDR3aa: CASSRFSGSGNTIYF; CDR3nt: TGTGCCAGCAGCCGTTTCAGCGGCTCTGGAAACACCATATATTTT
j_gene: TRBJ2-7; v_gene: TRBV11-3; d_gene: NA; abundance: once; CDR3aa: CASSPGSSYEQYF; CDR3nt: TGTGCCAGCAGCCCGGGAAGCTCCTACGAGCAGTACTTC
j_gene: TRBJ1-2; v_gene: TRBV10-1; d_gene: TRBD1; abundance: NA; CDR3aa: CASSPPGTGAYGYTF; CDR3nt: TGCGCCAGCAGTCCCCCCGGGACAGGGGCCTATGGCTACACCTTC
j_gene: TRBJ2-7; v_gene: TRBV18; d_gene: NA; abundance: NA; CDR3aa: CASSPIANEQYF; CDR3nt: TGTGCCAGCTCACCAATCGCGAACGAGCAGTACTTC
j_gene: TRBJ2-1; v_gene: TRBV24-1; d_gene: TRBD2; abundance: NA; CDR3aa: CATSDSSGTYNEQFF; CDR3nt: TGTGCCACCAGTGACTCTAGCGGGACCTACAATGAGCAGTTCTTC
j_gene: TRBJ2-7; v_gene: TRBV6-5; d_gene: TRBD2; abundance: NA; CDR3aa: CASSYSRGAYEQYF; CDR3nt: TGTGCCAGCAGTTACTCGCGGGGGGCCTACGAGCAGTACTTC
j_gene: TRBJ1-6; v_gene: TRBV30; d_gene: TRBD1; abundance: NA; CDR3aa: CASRPGGSYNSPLHF; CDR3nt: TGTGCCTCGCGGCCAGGGGGGTCCTATAATTCACCCCTCCACTTT
j_gene: TRBJ1-3; v_gene: TRBV11-2; d_gene: NA; abundance: NA; CDR3aa: CASSGLTGLPGNTIYF; CDR3nt: TGTGCCAGCAGCGGGCTAACAGGGTTACCTGGAAACACCATATATTTT
j_gene: TRBJ2-3; v_gene: TRBV7-9; d_gene: TRBD2; abundance: once; CDR3aa: CASSWGGGGAEDTQYF; CDR3nt: TGTGCCAGCAGCTGGGGAGGCGGGGGGGCCGAAGATACGCAGTATTTT
j_gene: TRBJ2-7; v_gene: TRBV3-1/TRBV3-2; d_gene: NA; abundance: NA; CDR3aa: CASSQGPLEQYF; CDR3nt: TGTGCCAGCAGCCAAGGTCCTCTCGAGCAGTACTTC
j_gene: TRBJ2-5; v_gene: TRBV27; d_gene: NA; abundance: NA; CDR3aa: CASRGKTEKETQYF; CDR3nt: TGTGCCAGCAGGGGCAAGACAGAAAAAGAGACCCAGTACTTC
j_gene: TRBJ1-2; v_gene: TRBV9; d_gene: NA; abundance: NA; CDR3aa: CASSVGIGENYGYTF; CDR3nt: TGTGCCAGCAGCGTAGGCATAGGGGAAAACTATGGCTACACCTTC
j_gene: TRBJ1-5; v_gene: TRBV10-3; d_gene: NA; abundance: once; CDR3aa: CAISADSNQPQHF; CDR3nt: TGTGCCATCTCTGCGGATAGCAATCAGCCCCAGCATTTT
j_gene: TRBJ2-1; v_gene: TRBV19; d_gene: TRBD2; abundance: NA; CDR3aa: CASSILAGGRGNEQFF; CDR3nt: TGTGCCAGTAGTATCCTAGCGGGGGGCCGGGGCAATGAGCAGTTCTTC
j_gene: TRBJ2-3; v_gene: TRBV7-2; d_gene: TRBD2; abundance: NA; CDR3aa: CASSLGLGGGSSTDTQYF; CDR3nt: TGTGCCAGCAGCTTGGGACTGGGCGGGGGGTCGAGCACAGATACGCAGTATTTT
j_gene: TRBJ2-2; v_gene: TRBV6-5; d_gene: NA; abundance: NA; CDR3aa: CASNGGITGELFF; CDR3nt: TGTGCCAGCAATGGAGGGATCACCGGGGAGCTGTTTTTT
j_gene: TRBJ2-1; v_gene: TRBV11-3; d_gene: TRBD2; abundance: NA; CDR3aa: CASSLSSGPYNEQFF; CDR3nt: TGTGCCAGCAGCTTGTCTAGCGGGCCCTACAATGAGCAGTTCTTC
j_gene: TRBJ2-5; v_gene: TRBV18; d_gene: TRBD2; abundance: once; CDR3aa: CASSPVERGGRETQYF; CDR3nt: TGTGCCAGCTCACCAGTCGAGCGGGGGGGCCGAGAGACCCAGTACTTC
j_gene: TRBJ2-7; v_gene: TRBV5-1; d_gene: TRBD1; abundance: NA; CDR3aa: CASSLGQGGEQYF; CDR3nt: TGCGCCAGCAGCTTGGGACAGGGGGGCGAGCAGTACTTC
j_gene: TRBJ2-7; v_gene: TRBV5-1; d_gene: TRBD2; abundance: NA; CDR3aa: CARRWGAGRGGSDEQYF; CDR3nt: TGCGCCCGCCGCTGGGGGGCGGGGCGCGGGGGGAGCGACGAGCAGTACTTC
j_gene: TRBJ2-2; v_gene: TRBV28; d_gene: NA; abundance: NA; CDR3aa: CASSSDTVRTGELFF; CDR3nt: TGTGCCAGCAGTTCCGACACGGTCAGGACCGGGGAGCTGTTTTTT
j_gene: TRBJ2-5; v_gene: TRBV6-5; d_gene: NA; abundance: NA; CDR3aa: CASSKTRLMETQYF; CDR3nt: TGTGCCAGCAGCAAGACTAGATTGATGGAGACCCAGTACTTC
j_gene: TRBJ2-1; v_gene: TRBV5-1; d_gene: NA; abundance: NA; CDR3aa: CASSEDGVVDEQFF; CDR3nt: TGCGCCAGCAGCGAGGACGGGGTGGTGGATGAGCAGTTCTTC
j_gene: TRBJ2-1; v_gene: TRBV2; d_gene: TRBD2; abundance: NA; CDR3aa: CASSGSGLAGNEQFF; CDR3nt: TGTGCCAGCAGCGGATCTGGACTAGCCGGGAATGAGCAGTTCTTC
j_gene: TRBJ1-6; v_gene: TRBV12-3/TRBV12-4; d_gene: TRBD1; abundance: NA; CDR3aa: CASGGQSNSPLHF; CDR3nt: TGTGCCAGCGGGGGACAGTCTAATTCACCCCTCCACTTT
j_gene: TRBJ2-1; v_gene: TRBV13; d_gene: TRBD1; abundance: few; CDR3aa: CASSLGLGQGTNNEQFF; CDR3nt: TGTGCCAGCAGCTTAGGCCTCGGACAGGGGACCAACAATGAGCAGTTCTTC
j_gene: TRBJ2-2; v_gene: TRBV9; d_gene: NA; abundance: NA; CDR3aa: CASSVGANGELFF; CDR3nt: TGTGCCAGCAGCGTAGGAGCTAACGGGGAGCTGTTTTTT
j_gene: TRBJ2-1; v_gene: TRBV11-3; d_gene: TRBD1; abundance: once; CDR3aa: CASRDADRGGEQFF; CDR3nt: TGTGCCAGCAGGGATGCTGACAGGGGGGGTGAGCAGTTCTTC
j_gene: TRBJ2-2; v_gene: TRBV19; d_gene: TRBD1; abundance: NA; CDR3aa: CASSDYGTGGTGELFF; CDR3nt: TGTGCCAGTAGCGACTACGGGACAGGGGGGACCGGGGAGCTGTTTTTT
j_gene: TRBJ2-6; v_gene: TRBV7-2; d_gene: NA; abundance: NA; CDR3aa: CASSLLSGAGANVLTF; CDR3nt: TGTGCCAGCAGCTTATTGTCGGGAGCGGGGGCCAACGTCCTGACTTTC
j_gene: TRBJ2-5; v_gene: TRBV6-5; d_gene: NA; abundance: NA; CDR3aa: CASVWEGASRETQYF; CDR3nt: TGTGCCAGCGTCTGGGAAGGGGCTTCGAGGGAGACCCAGTACTTC
j_gene: TRBJ2-1; v_gene: TRBV7-9; d_gene: TRBD2; abundance: once; CDR3aa: CASSPSGLSYNEQFF; CDR3nt: TGTGCCAGCAGCCCTAGCGGGCTTTCCTACAATGAGCAGTTCTTC
j_gene: TRBJ2-7; v_gene: TRBV5-6; d_gene: NA; abundance: NA; CDR3aa: CASSRPDFSYEQYF; CDR3nt: TGTGCCAGCAGCCGTCCCGACTTCTCCTACGAGCAGTACTTC